This T cell receptor beta chain was documented in a study of T cell repertoires in cytomegalovirus infection. As for the study in general: CMV infection and matching HLA type were both indicated by public TCR beta signatures. Findings and caveats of the study: Cumulative frequency (of public TCR beta family members) identified carriers of CMV plus the relevant HLA.

The CDR3 runs 14 residues. V dropped 3 bases and J dropped 2 bases, with 10 bases sitting between them. Germline CDR1 is MNHNS and CDR2 is SASEGT. This clonotype showed up just a few times. Antigen specificity is unknown. Each CDR3 protein is one row after TCRdb ran MiXCR on the reads. The top ten hold approximately 15% of the sample, which has 370,000 or so distinct CDR3 sequences, about 35% seen once. The receptor comes from a human donor in good health (CMV status not recorded). Some clones in this sample may be carry-over from other donors' samples. The chain links TRBV6-1 to TRBJ1-1; maybe TRBD1 (5 bases). Specimen: cultured PBMCs, collected from culture after CMV antigen stimulation. CDR3 sequence reads: CASSETGDNTEAFF. CDR3 bases: TGTGCCAGCAGTGAGACGGGGGATAACACTGAAGCTTTCTTT.